The 19 T cell receptor beta chains given below trace back to one sample, sequenced in a study of cytomegalovirus exposure and HLA in healthy donors. PCR was performed using 60 Vbeta and 13 Jbeta primers. Only in-frame clones appear in the TCRdb table, and some are missing; sequencing was by immunoSEQ multiplex PCR. The table includes more than 95,000 clones, around 60% detected once. Sequences were obtained from PBMCs. All receptors derive from a man in his 60s in good health and CMV-seronegative.

The chain joins TRBV6-5 to TRBJ2-3, with D possibly being TRBD2 (5 bases). The germline V gene has CDR1 MNHEY and CDR2 SVGAGI. Trimming stripped 2 bases from V and 3 bases from J, with 6 bases between. This CDR3 is built from 13 residues. CDR3 sequence reads: CASSYPGTDTQYF. In DNA form, the CDR3 reads TGTGCCAGCAGTTACCCGGGGACAGATACGCAGTATTTT.

This clone was counted a few times. The chain carries TRBV2 and TRBJ1-1, with TRBD1 as a possible D gene (5 bases). The CDR3 covers 15 residues. Per the germline V gene, CDR1 is SNHLY and CDR2 is FYNNEI. Deletions cut 6 bases from V and 1 base from J, with 15 bases between. The CDR3 DNA follows: TGTGCCAGCAGATACCAGGGAAGAGGGAACACTGAAGCTTTCTTT. Protein sequence: CASRYQGRGNTEAFF.

The J gene is TRBJ2-5, the V gene TRBV30; D is uncertain. TRBJ2-7 explains the end of the DNA better; the J call may be wrong. The CDR3 is made up of 14 amino acids. From germline, CDR1 is GTSNPN and CDR2 SVGIG (reference sequence). CDR3 sequence (DNA): TGTGCCTGGAGCCCCTCGACTGGCACCTACGAGCAGTACTTC. This gives the protein CAWSPSTGTYEQYF.

The chain employs TRBV14 and TRBJ2-7; D may be TRBD2 (6 bases). From germline, CDR1 is SGHDN and CDR2 FVKESK. The CDR3 spans 12 residues. Trimming pared 4 bases from V and 6 bases from J, leaving 10 bases between. The CDR3 loop is CASSLAGREQYF. The DNA for the CDR3 is TGTGCCAGCAGCCTCGCGGGGCGCGAGCAGTACTTC.

This clone occurred a few times. This rearrangement joins TRBV15 to TRBJ1-1; 11 bases fit TRBD1. Trimming removed 5 bases from V and 5 bases from J; junction bases left unmatched: 4. The CDR3 extends over 14 amino acids. The germline gives CDR1 LNHNV, CDR2 YYDKDF (reference sequence). CDR3 in DNA: TGTGCCACCAGCGATTGGGACAGGGGGACTGAAGCTTTCTTT. As protein: CATSDWDRGTEAFF.

This sequence joins TRBV7-3 and TRBJ2-7; D might be TRBD2 (6 bases). Germline assignment: CDR1 SGHTA and CDR2 FQGTGA. The ends were cut back, 6 bases at V and 6 bases at J, with 21 bases in the middle. This CDR3 has 15 amino acids. The CDR3 sequence: CASSSTGTGPIEQYF. The CDR3 nucleotides are TGTGCCAGCAGTTCCACCGGGACTGGCCCCATCGAGCAGTACTTC.

In DNA form, the CDR3 reads TGCGCCAGCAGCTTGTTGGGAGATCAAGAGACCCAGTACTTC. This codes for CASSLLGDQETQYF. The chain employs TRBV5-1 and TRBJ2-5; tentative D call: TRBD2 (5 bases). With 1 base removed from V and 2 bases from J, the gap between germline ends came to 9 bases. This CDR3 is 14 amino acids long. In germline, CDR1 is SGHRS, CDR2 YFSETQ.

This chain links TRBV30 with TRBJ2-7, with a weak D call TRBD1 (5 bases). V gave up 1 base and J gave up 7 bases, with 20 bases separating them. Per the germline V gene, CDR1 is GTSNPN and CDR2 is SVGIG (reference sequence). The CDR3 totals 15 residues. CDR3 in amino acids: CAWSEGPRVTGEQYF. The CDR3 region has the DNA TGTGCCTGGAGTGAGGGGCCAAGGGTCACGGGTGAGCAGTACTTC.

V gene TRBV2 combines with J gene TRBJ2-1; D is unresolved. V was clipped by 5 bases and J by 6 bases, with 11 bases between them. The CDR3 extends over 13 amino acids. Germline-derived CDR1 and CDR2 are SNHLY and FYNNEI. CDR3 nucleotide sequence: TGTGCCAGCAGTTATTCTAGTTCCAATGAGCAGTTCTTC. The encoded protein is CASSYSSSNEQFF. The full variable domain, completed using reference TRBV2 and TRBJ2-1, is EPEVTQTPSHQVTQMGQEVILRCVPISNHLYFYWYRQILGQKVEFLVSFYNNEISEKSEIFDDQFSVERPDGSNFTLKIRSTKLEDSAMYFCASSYSSSNEQFFGPGTRLTVL.

This clone was detected many times. This sequence joins TRBV5-6 and TRBJ1-2; 9 bases map to TRBD1. J gave up 4 bases and V 6 bases, and 7 bases lay outside the gene matches. CDR1 is SGHDT, CDR2 YYEEEE, per germline. CDR3 size: 14 residues. CDR3 DNA: TGTGCCAGCACCCGGGACAGGGCCTTCTATGGCTACACCTTC. It encodes CASTRDRAFYGYTF.

The gene calls are TRBV15 and TRBJ1-6; D is undetermined. Trimming took 0 bases from V and 11 from J, leaving 8 bases between them. The germline V gene encodes CDR1 LNHNV and CDR2 YYDKDF (reference sequence). CDR3 size: 13 residues. The CDR3 DNA sequence: TGTGCCACCAGCAGAGATCAGCGAGCACCCCTCCACTTT. It is translated as CATSRDQRAPLHF.

The V and J genes are TRBV25-1 and TRBJ2-5, with 9 bases fitting TRBD1. With the DNA end fitting TRBJ2-7 better, the J assignment may be wrong. The CDR3 runs 15 residues. CDR1 and CDR2 from the germline V gene are MGHDK and SYGVNS. CDR3 sequence reads: CASSEPGTGSSEQYF. DNA for the CDR3: TGTGCCAGCAGTGAACCCGGGACAGGGAGTTCCGAGCAGTACTTC.

This chain joins TRBV19 and TRBJ1-3; TRBD1 matches at 11 bases. The CDR3 totals 15 residues. The V segment lost 10 bases and the J segment 3 bases; nucleotides outside the gene matches: 8. Per the germline V gene, CDR1 is LNHDA and CDR2 is SQIVND (reference sequence). CDR3 in amino acids: CATSGQGVRGNTIYF. The CDR3 coding sequence is TGTGCCACCTCGGGACAGGGGGTACGTGGAAACACCATATATTTT.

This clone was detected only once. The chain employs TRBV6-4 and TRBJ2-5; 8 bases align to TRBD2. The CDR3 spans 14 residues. J was trimmed by 1 base and V by 7 bases; bases with no gene match: 5. CDR1 is MRHNA and CDR2 is SNTAGT in the germline V gene. The CDR3 sequence: CASTGGRPQETQYF. For the CDR3, the DNA is TGTGCCAGCACGGGCGGGAGGCCCCAAGAGACCCAGTACTTC.

This sequence joins TRBV10-1 and TRBJ2-7; D possibly corresponds to TRBD2 (5 bases). Trimming removed 6 bases at V and 5 bases at J, with 11 bases between. This CDR3 contains 12 residues. Looked up from germline, CDR1 is WNHNN and CDR2 is SYGVQD (reference sequence). DNA of the CDR3: TGCGCCAGCAGCGGGGTTTCAAACGAGCAGTACTTC. It is translated as CASSGVSNEQYF.

The rearrangement uses TRBV30 and TRBJ2-1; TRBD2 aligns across 15 bases. The CDR3 is made up of 15 amino acids. V lost 3 bases and J lost 8; bases outside the gene matches: 5. CDR1 GTSNPN and CDR2 SVGIG come from the germline V gene (reference sequence). In nucleotides, the CDR3 is TGTGCCTGGAGCGGACTAGCGGGAGGGCGCCATGAGCAGTTCTTC. Protein product: CAWSGLAGGRHEQFF.

The rearrangement links TRBV11-2 to TRBJ1-1; 10 bases agree with TRBD1. J was trimmed by 4 bases and V by 1 base; bases with no gene match: 15. The CDR3 spans 19 residues. Germline lookup yields CDR1 SGHAT and CDR2 FQNNGV. The CDR3 spells CASSLAPFRQGALGTEAFF. The CDR3 bases are TGTGCCAGCAGCTTAGCCCCCTTCAGACAGGGGGCGCTGGGCACTGAAGCTTTCTTT.

CDR3 in amino acids: CASSRGLNYEQYF. The CDR3 bases are TGTGCCAGCAGCCGGGGACTGAACTACGAGCAGTACTTC. The chain employs TRBV11-2 and TRBJ2-7; a possible D gene is TRBD2 (6 bases). V lost 5 bases and J 3 bases, leaving 11 bases between the germline ends. Germline values: CDR1 SGHAT, CDR2 FQNNGV. The CDR3 length is 13 residues. Drawing the rest from reference TRBV11-2 and TRBJ2-7, the complete variable domain is EAGVAQSPRYKIIEKRQSVAFWCNPISGHATLYWYQQILGQGPKLLIQFQNNGVVDDSQLPKDRFSAERLKGVDSTLKIQPAKLEDSAVYLCASSRGLNYEQYFGPGTRLTVT.

This clone was detected a few times. This chain joins TRBV7-3 and TRBJ2-2; 8 bases align to TRBD1. Germline V CDR1 and CDR2: SGHTA, FQGTGA. The CDR3 loop spans 14 amino acids. The trim removed 3 bases at V and 7 bases at J, leaving 4 bases unmatched. The CDR3 region is CASSLQGAVGELFF. CDR3 DNA: TGTGCCAGCAGCTTGCAGGGGGCTGTCGGGGAGCTGTTTTTT. Together with reference TRBV7-3 and TRBJ2-2, the CDR3 gives the full variable domain: GAGVSQTPSNKVTEKGKYVELRCDPISGHTALYWYRQSLGQGPEFLIYFQGTGAADDSGLPNDRFFAVRPEGSVSTLKIQRTERGDSAVYLCASSLQGAVGELFFGEGSRLTVL.